What follows describes a single T cell receptor (beta chain). The assay was immunoSEQ multiplex PCR, and TCRdb's table has in-frame clones only and misses some. The table shows 85,000 to 95,000 clones, with roughly 90% occurring only once. Germline assignment: CDR1 SNHLY and CDR2 FYNNEI. This CDR3 is built from 15 residues. V lost 6 bases and J lost 3; bases outside the gene matches: 6. This sample stems from a study of control samples from healthy donors and cancer patients. This receptor was taken from a woman under 40 in good health. The gene calls are TRBV2 and TRBJ2-1, with 9 positions matching TRBD1. The sequenced material came from blood. This CDR3 is CASRGRDRDYNEQFF. The CDR3 coding sequence is TGTGCCAGCAGGGGGCGGGACAGGGACTACAATGAGCAGTTCTTC.